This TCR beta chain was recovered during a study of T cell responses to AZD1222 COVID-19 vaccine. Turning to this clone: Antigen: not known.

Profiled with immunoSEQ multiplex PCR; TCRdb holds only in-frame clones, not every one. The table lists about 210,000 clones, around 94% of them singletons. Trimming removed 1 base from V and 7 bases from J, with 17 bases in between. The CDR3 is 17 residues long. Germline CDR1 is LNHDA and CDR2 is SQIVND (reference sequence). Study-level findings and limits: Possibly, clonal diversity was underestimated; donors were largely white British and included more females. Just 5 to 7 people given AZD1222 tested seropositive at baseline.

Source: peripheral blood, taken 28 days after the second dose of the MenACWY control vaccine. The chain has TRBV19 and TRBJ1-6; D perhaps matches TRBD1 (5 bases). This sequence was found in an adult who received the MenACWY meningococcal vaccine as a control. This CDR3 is CASSIVVRGVQNSPLHF. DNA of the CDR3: TGTGCCAGTAGTATAGTGGTTCGAGGGGTTCAGAATTCACCCCTCCACTTT.